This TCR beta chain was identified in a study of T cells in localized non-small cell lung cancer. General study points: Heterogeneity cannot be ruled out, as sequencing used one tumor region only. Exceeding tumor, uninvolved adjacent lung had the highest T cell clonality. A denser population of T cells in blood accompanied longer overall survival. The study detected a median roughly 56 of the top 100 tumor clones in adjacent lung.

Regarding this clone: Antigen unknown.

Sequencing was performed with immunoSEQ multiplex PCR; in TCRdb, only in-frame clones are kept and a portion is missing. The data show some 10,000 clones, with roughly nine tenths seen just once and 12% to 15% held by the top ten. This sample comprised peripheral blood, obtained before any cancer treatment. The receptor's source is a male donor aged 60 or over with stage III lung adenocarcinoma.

CDR3 loop: CASTLGQSYGYTF. CDR3 coding DNA: TGTGCCAGCACCCTAGGACAGTCCTATGGCTACACCTTC. The chain has TRBV5-4 and TRBJ1-2, with D perhaps matching TRBD1 (6 bases). The V gene's germline CDR1 is SGHNT and CDR2 YYREEE (reference sequence). The CDR3 spans 13 residues. The germline V and J ends were trimmed by 6 bases and 4 bases, with 13 bases remaining between them.